Listed below are T cell receptor beta chains from one sample, sequenced in a study of blood T cell repertoires in COVID-19. Repertoires were generated with immunoSEQ multiplex PCR, while TCRdb's copy carries only in-frame clones and drops some. The sample contains over 200,000 clones, less than 90% of which appear only once. Material: peripheral blood. The receptors were gathered from a woman aged 80 or older with active or convalescent COVID-19. The CDR3 runs from the conserved cysteine through the conserved F or W. Each record gives: clone size, J gene, V gene, D gene, CDR3 protein, CDR3 DNA. D genes are given only for firm matches. Expanded clones get a size class; other rows say once, few or many, or leave the size out.

NA | TRBJ1-4 | TRBV7-9 | NA | CASSPRGLYNEKLFF | TGTGCCAGCAGCCCGAGAGGACTCTATAATGAAAAACTGTTTTTT
NA | TRBJ1-5 | TRBV7-2 | NA | CASSSDMRGNQPQHF | TGTGCCAGCAGCTCAGACATGAGGGGCAATCAGCCCCAGCATTTT
NA | TRBJ1-1 | TRBV6-5 | TRBD1 | CATSLQGATEAFF | TGTGCCACTAGTCTTCAGGGGGCGACTGAAGCTTTCTTT
NA | TRBJ1-1 | TRBV7-2 | TRBD1 | CASSPPGTANTEAFF | TGTGCCAGCAGCCCTCCCGGGACAGCGAACACTGAAGCTTTCTTT
NA | TRBJ2-1 | TRBV6-1 | TRBD2 | CASSETSGRAGNEQFF | TGTGCCAGCAGTGAGACTAGCGGGAGGGCTGGGAATGAGCAGTTCTTC
once | TRBJ2-7 | TRBV9 | NA | CASSVGVNPGEVEQYF | TGTGCCAGCAGCGTAGGGGTAAACCCGGGGGAGGTCGAGCAGTACTTC
NA | TRBJ2-3 | TRBV4-3 | TRBD2 | CASSQGRYSGDLSTDTQYF | TGCGCCAGCAGCCAAGGGCGGTATAGCGGGGACCTTAGCACAGATACGCAGTATTTT
NA | TRBJ1-5 | TRBV5-1 | NA | CASSFGPGLNQPQHF | TGCGCCAGCAGCTTTGGCCCGGGACTTAATCAGCCCCAGCATTTT
NA | TRBJ1-2 | TRBV5-1 | NA | CASSSSVAGYGYGYTF | TGCGCCAGCAGCTCGAGTGTGGCAGGGTATGGCTATGGCTACACCTTC
NA | TRBJ2-2 | TRBV19 | NA | CASSIRGFRPNGELFF | TGTGCCAGTAGTATAAGGGGTTTTCGGCCAAACGGGGAGCTGTTTTTT
few | TRBJ1-5 | TRBV2 | TRBD1 | CASRGQGVGNQPQHF | TGTGCCAGCAGGGGACAGGGGGTGGGCAATCAGCCCCAGCATTTT
few | TRBJ2-6 | TRBV27 | NA | CASSFRGSSGANVLTF | TGTGCCAGCAGTTTTAGGGGGTCATCTGGGGCCAACGTCCTGACTTTC
NA | TRBJ1-5 | TRBV19 | TRBD1 | CASSTRQGGQPQHF | TGTGCCAGTAGTACTCGACAGGGAGGCCAGCCCCAGCATTTT
NA | TRBJ2-1 | TRBV5-4 | NA | CASSFPGVVNEQFF | TGTGCCAGCAGCTTCCCAGGGGTGGTCAATGAGCAGTTCTTC
NA | TRBJ2-1 | TRBV9 | TRBD2 | CASSVVGTSGSMGGNNEQFF | TGTGCCAGCAGCGTCGTAGGGACTAGCGGGAGTATGGGCGGAAACAATGAGCAGTTCTTC
NA | TRBJ1-3 | TRBV5-6 | TRBD1 | CASSPGTGAYGNTIYF | TGTGCCAGCAGCCCTGGGACAGGGGCCTACGGAAACACCATATATTTT
once | TRBJ2-2 | TRBV2 | NA | CASSDARFTGELFF | TGTGCCAGCAGTGATGCTCGGTTCACCGGGGAGCTGTTTTTT
NA | TRBJ1-1 | TRBV7-6 | NA | CASSRRLYTEAFF | TGTGCCAGCAGCCGTAGACTGTACACTGAAGCTTTCTTT
NA | TRBJ2-3 | TRBV5-1 | TRBD2 | CASTTGSGGPGDTQYF | TGCGCCAGCACCACTGGAAGCGGGGGGCCGGGTGATACGCAGTATTTT
NA | TRBJ2-5 | TRBV9 | TRBD2 | CASSVEKTGLAGAQETQYF | TGTGCCAGCAGCGTAGAAAAGACGGGACTAGCGGGAGCCCAAGAGACCCAGTACTTC
NA | TRBJ1-1 | TRBV7-9 | NA | CASSLEGRVGEAFF | TGTGCCAGCAGCTTAGAGGGGAGGGTTGGTGAAGCTTTCTTT
NA | TRBJ2-1 | TRBV25-1 | TRBD1 | CASSATGQGDNEQFF | TGTGCCAGCAGTGCCACGGGACAGGGTGACAATGAGCAGTTCTTC
NA | TRBJ1-1 | TRBV27 | NA | CASSSRLGVTTEAFF | TGTGCCAGCAGTAGTCGTTTGGGCGTGACCACTGAAGCTTTCTTT
NA | TRBJ2-5 | TRBV12-3/TRBV12-4 | TRBD1 | CASSRTGRETQYF | TGTGCCAGCAGTCGGACAGGGCGGGAGACCCAGTACTTC
few | TRBJ1-5 | TRBV4-2 | TRBD1 | CASSQGQGARDSNQPQHF | TGTGCCAGCAGCCAGGGACAGGGGGCCCGTGACAGCAATCAGCCCCAGCATTTT
NA | TRBJ2-7 | TRBV3-1/TRBV3-2 | TRBD2 | CASSQDLAGECEQYF | TGTGCCAGCAGCCAAGATCTAGCGGGAGAGTGCGAGCAGTACTTC
NA | TRBJ1-4 | TRBV7-2 | TRBD1 | CASSFDRGSEKLFF | TGTGCCAGCAGCTTTGACAGGGGGAGTGAAAAACTGTTTTTT
NA | TRBJ2-6 | TRBV5-1 | NA | CASIPGTSGSGANVLTF | TGCGCCAGCATACCCGGGACTTCGGGCTCTGGGGCCAACGTCCTGACTTTC
NA | TRBJ2-3 | TRBV10-3 | TRBD2 | CAIRPTSGGSDTQYF | TGTGCCATCAGGCCGACTAGCGGGGGATCAGATACGCAGTATTTT
NA | TRBJ2-1 | TRBV4-2 | NA | CASSQALALSHNEQFF | TGTGCCAGCAGCCAAGCCCTAGCTCTTTCCCACAATGAGCAGTTCTTC
few | TRBJ2-3 | TRBV2 | NA | CASRETGTQYF | TGTGCCAGCCGAGAGACAGGTACGCAGTATTTT
NA | TRBJ2-3 | TRBV7-3 | TRBD2 | CASSFYSGGARIPDTQYF | TGTGCCAGCAGCTTTTACAGCGGGGGGGCCCGTATACCAGATACGCAGTATTTT
NA | TRBJ2-2 | TRBV5-1 | TRBD2 | CASSMGTGGPSTGELFF | TGCGCCAGCAGCATGGGAACGGGGGGGCCGAGCACCGGGGAGCTGTTTTTT
once | TRBJ2-7 | TRBV28 | NA | CASSFGGAQPYEQYF | TGTGCCAGCAGTTTCGGAGGGGCGCAACCCTACGAGCAGTACTTC
once | TRBJ2-1 | TRBV28 | TRBD2 | CASSFAPLRGDIDEQFF | TGTGCCAGCAGTTTCGCCCCCCTGCGGGGGGATATTGATGAGCAGTTCTTC
NA | TRBJ2-5 | TRBV4-1 | NA | CASSFSGTGQETQYF | TGCGCCAGCAGCTTTAGTGGAACGGGCCAAGAGACCCAGTACTTC
NA | TRBJ2-3 | TRBV11-2 | NA | CASSLGSSGLTDTQYF | TGTGCCAGCAGCTTAGGTTCTTCGGGACTCACAGATACGCAGTATTTT
once | TRBJ1-1 | TRBV19 | NA | CASSPGNTEAFF | TGTGCCAGTAGCCCGGGGAACACTGAAGCTTTCTTT
NA | TRBJ1-2 | TRBV4-1 | NA | CASSRLGTGGNYGYTF | TGCGCCAGCAGCCGTTTAGGGACGGGGGGCAACTATGGCTACACCTTC
NA | TRBJ2-1 | TRBV7-3 | TRBD2 | CASSPLAGGPYNEQFF | TGTGCCAGCAGCCCCCTCGCGGGAGGGCCTTACAATGAGCAGTTCTTC
NA | TRBJ2-7 | TRBV2 | NA | CASSLLDFGGEQYF | TGTGCCAGCAGTCTACTTGATTTCGGAGGCGAGCAGTACTTC
NA | TRBJ1-2 | TRBV20-1 | NA | CSWGRFDGYTF | TGCAGCTGGGGCAGGTTCGATGGCTACACCTTC
NA | TRBJ2-2 | TRBV7-3 | NA | CASRADTFTGELFF | TGTGCCAGCAGGGCCGACACGTTCACCGGGGAGCTGTTTTTT
NA | TRBJ2-1 | TRBV29-1 | NA | CSAGPIWAAANNEQFF | TGCAGCGCCGGTCCTATCTGGGCAGCGGCCAACAATGAGCAGTTCTTC
NA | TRBJ1-6 | TRBV10-3 | NA | CAISSGQNNSPLHF | TGTGCCATCAGTTCAGGACAGAATAATTCACCCCTCCACTTT
once | TRBJ1-6 | TRBV27 | NA | CASSLSRKGQNSPLHF | TGTGCCAGCAGTTTAAGCCGTAAGGGACAAAATTCACCCCTCCACTTT
few | TRBJ1-6 | TRBV27 | TRBD1 | CASSPNSGTGGNSPLHF | TGTGCCAGCAGTCCCAACTCCGGGACAGGGGGTAATTCACCCCTCCACTTT
NA | TRBJ2-5 | TRBV4-1 | TRBD1 | CASSQTPDRGRETQYF | TGCGCCAGCAGCCAAACGCCTGACAGGGGGAGGGAGACCCAGTACTTC
NA | TRBJ2-1 | TRBV19 | NA | CASSIRGFDEQFF | TGTGCCAGTAGTATCCGAGGGTTCGATGAGCAGTTCTTC
few | TRBJ2-2 | TRBV5-1 | NA | CASSLMGGNTGELFF | TGCGCCAGCAGCTTGATGGGGGGGAACACCGGGGAGCTGTTTTTT
NA | TRBJ1-2 | TRBV6-2/TRBV6-3 | TRBD1 | CASSLTGAGYGYTF | TGTGCCAGCAGCCTGACAGGGGCAGGCTATGGCTACACCTTC
NA | TRBJ2-1 | TRBV27 | NA | CASSSLSGSSYNEQFF | TGTGCCAGCAGTTCGCTTAGCGGCTCCTCGTACAATGAGCAGTTCTTC
NA | TRBJ2-1 | TRBV5-1 | NA | CASSLGDYNNEQFF | TGCGCCAGCAGCTTGGGTGACTATAACAATGAGCAGTTCTTC
NA | TRBJ2-7 | TRBV6-9 | NA | CASSSAGVSYEQYF | TGTGCCAGCAGTTCCGCAGGGGTCTCCTACGAGCAGTACTTC